The source of this T cell receptor (beta chain) is a study of blood T cell repertoires in COVID-19. Study overall: Sites in the United States, Italy and Spain provided acute and convalescent COVID-19 samples. The cDNA or gDNA used as material had been derived from T cells, B-cell-depleted T cells, or PBMCs.

The CDR3 runs 13 residues. Germline lookup yields CDR1 SGHVS and CDR2 FNYEAQ. V lost 5 bases, J lost 7 bases, and 15 bases lay in between. As originally analysed: Reference gene primer amplification gave estimated nucleated cell counts. Libraries were prepared by immunoSEQ multiplex PCR; TCRdb keeps only in-frame clonotypes and omits some of them. From that table come the V and J calls and clone size; the DNA was used to work out D and trimming. The sample has 75,000 to 100,000 clones; approximately 86% are singletons. The J gene is TRBJ2-7, the V gene TRBV7-6; TRBD2 is a possible D gene (5 bases). The source material was peripheral blood. The clonotype comes from a woman of 80 years or more with acute or convalescent COVID-19. The CDR3 DNA reads as TGTGCCAGCAGCGAGCTGGAGGTGGGGGAGCAGTACTTC. It encodes CASSELEVGEQYF.